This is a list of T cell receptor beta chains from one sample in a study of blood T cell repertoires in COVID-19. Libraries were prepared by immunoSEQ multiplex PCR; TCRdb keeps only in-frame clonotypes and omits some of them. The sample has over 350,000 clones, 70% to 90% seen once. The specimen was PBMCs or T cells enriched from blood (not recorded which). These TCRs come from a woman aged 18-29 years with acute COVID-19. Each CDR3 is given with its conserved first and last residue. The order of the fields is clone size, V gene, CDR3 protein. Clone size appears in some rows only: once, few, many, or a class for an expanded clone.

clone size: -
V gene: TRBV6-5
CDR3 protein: CASSSDGMNTEAFF

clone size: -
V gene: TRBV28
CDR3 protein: CASSLGPNYGYTF

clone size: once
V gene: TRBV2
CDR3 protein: CASSDKSGDSYNEQFF

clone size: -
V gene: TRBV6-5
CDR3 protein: CASSQGNYGYTF

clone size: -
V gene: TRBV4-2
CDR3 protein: CASSPGQGEWETQYF

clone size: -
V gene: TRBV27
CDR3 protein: CASSLRTSSGELFF

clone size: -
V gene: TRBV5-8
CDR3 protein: CASSPGLAGEWTDTQYF

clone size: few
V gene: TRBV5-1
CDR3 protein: CASSLDSLAYEQYF

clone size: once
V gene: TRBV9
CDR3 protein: CASSSDQADTQYF

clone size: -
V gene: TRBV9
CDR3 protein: CASSVEEREQFF

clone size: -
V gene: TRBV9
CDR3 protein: CASSPGGLGTEAFF

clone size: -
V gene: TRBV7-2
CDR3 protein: CASSLTPSGRVGNTGELFF

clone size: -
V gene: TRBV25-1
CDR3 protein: CASSEIGTSGRKETQYF

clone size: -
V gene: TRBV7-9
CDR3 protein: CASSPGPSGRTGELFF

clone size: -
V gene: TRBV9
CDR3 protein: CASSVGQGAVNEQFF

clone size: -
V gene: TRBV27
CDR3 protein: CASHPHSGSWEQYF

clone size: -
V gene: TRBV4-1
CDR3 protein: CASSHASGGENGYTF

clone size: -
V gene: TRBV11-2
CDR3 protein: CASSRGLANYGYTF

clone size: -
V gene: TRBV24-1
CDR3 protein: CATGDIDYGYTF

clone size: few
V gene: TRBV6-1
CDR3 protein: CASSETGSESPLHF

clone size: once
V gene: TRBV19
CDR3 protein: CASTRTGHTDTQYF

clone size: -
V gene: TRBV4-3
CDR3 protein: CASSQDLVRAGNTGELFF

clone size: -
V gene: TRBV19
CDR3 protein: CASSRDREDNYGYTF

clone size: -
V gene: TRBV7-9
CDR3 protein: CASSRQGADQPQHF

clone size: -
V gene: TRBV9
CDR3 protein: CASSEGGANGNTIYF

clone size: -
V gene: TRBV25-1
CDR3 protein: CASRRDRSYGYTF

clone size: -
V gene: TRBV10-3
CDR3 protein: CAITPGQSDNSPLHF

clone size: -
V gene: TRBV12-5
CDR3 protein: CASASLAGSSYNEQFF

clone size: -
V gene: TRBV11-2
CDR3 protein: CASSFPGTGRRNTEAFF

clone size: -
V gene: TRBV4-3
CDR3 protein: CASSQARPPEGAEQFF

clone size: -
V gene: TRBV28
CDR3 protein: CASRPPGTASYEQYF

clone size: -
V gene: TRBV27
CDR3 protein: CASRPGGSYNSPLHF

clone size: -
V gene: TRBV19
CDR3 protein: CASSVRDKDEQYF

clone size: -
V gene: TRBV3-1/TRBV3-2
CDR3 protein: CASSQGTAYNSPLHF

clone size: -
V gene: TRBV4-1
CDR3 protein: CASTPESVAAYYEKLFF

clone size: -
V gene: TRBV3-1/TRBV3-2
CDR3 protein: CASSQDLGGWNEQFF

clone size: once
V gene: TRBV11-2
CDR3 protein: CASSLVSLGGANTEAFF

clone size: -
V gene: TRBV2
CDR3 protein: CASRPRGGASTEAFF

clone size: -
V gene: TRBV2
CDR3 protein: CASGEGQGYTF

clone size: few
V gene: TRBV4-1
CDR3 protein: CASDNRAQNTEAFF

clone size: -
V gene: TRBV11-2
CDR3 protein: CASSLERTGRNSPLHF

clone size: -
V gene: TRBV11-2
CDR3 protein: CASSLLQGNEKLFF

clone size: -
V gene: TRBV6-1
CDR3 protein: CASSESTGNQPQHF

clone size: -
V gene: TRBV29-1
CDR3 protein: CSVGPDSRAWGYTF

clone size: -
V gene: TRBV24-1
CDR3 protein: CATSDPRGIDNEQFF

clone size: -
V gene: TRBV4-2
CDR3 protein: CASSQLGTGGLNTEAFF

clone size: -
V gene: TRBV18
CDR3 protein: CASSPPSSRGRNEQFF

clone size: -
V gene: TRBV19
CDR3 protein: CASSTLAGGAFGEQFF

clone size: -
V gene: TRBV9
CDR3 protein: CASSAASGADTQYF

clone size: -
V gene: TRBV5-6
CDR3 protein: CASSFSLAGGEQYF

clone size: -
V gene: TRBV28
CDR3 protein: CASSLTGRNQPQHF

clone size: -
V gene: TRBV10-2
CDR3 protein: CASSGRGLETQYF